The clone carrying this T cell receptor (beta chain) has only a few counts. Its target is not known. The data were taken from a study of cytomegalovirus exposure and HLA in healthy donors. Points from the study as a whole: Analyzed later, most CMV-associated TCR beta chains appeared HLA-restricted.

CDR1 and CDR2 (germline): MNHEY, SVGAGI. The CDR3 is made up of 13 amino acids. Trimming took 10 bases from V and 3 from J; bases not matched to a gene: 8. Though nominally healthy at sampling, donors likely had unrecorded immune exposures. 13 Jbeta primers and 60 Vbeta primers were used for the PCR. This table comes from immunoSEQ multiplex PCR, and its TCRdb copy is limited to in-frame clones, with some not included. The sample records roughly 100,000 clones, 65% to 85% being singletons. Sequencing was carried out using PBMCs. The sequence was collected from a male donor in good health and CMV-seronegative. The rearrangement links TRBV6-5 to TRBJ2-7; 8 bases are a match to TRBD1. The CDR3 DNA reads as TGTGCCACCACAGACGACAGGGGCTACGAGCAGTACTTC. Its translation is CATTDDRGYEQYF.